This TCR beta chain was profiled in a study of blood T cell repertoires in COVID-19. Turning to the study itself: The United States, Italy and Spain provided the acute and convalescent COVID-19 samples. Nucleic acid was either cDNA or gDNA, and it came from T cells, B-cell-depleted T cells, or PBMCs.

A remark on this clone: The same CDR3 arises from other DNA sequences in this sample as well.

Per the original data handling: By means of reference gene primer amplification, nucleated cell counts were estimated. Generated by immunoSEQ multiplex PCR, the TCRdb table keeps only in-frame clones and is missing some. V, J and clone size were drawn from that table, and D and trimming were deduced from the DNA. In the table there are under 250,000 clones, more than 70% of which are singletons. V lost 0 bases, J lost 3 bases, and 8 bases lay in between. The CDR3 totals 13 residues. The germline V gene encodes CDR1 GTSNPN and CDR2 SVGIG (reference sequence). This TCR was sampled from a man aged 40-50 years with active or convalescent COVID-19. Sequences were obtained from peripheral blood. The V gene is TRBV30, the J gene TRBJ1-1, with D perhaps matching TRBD1 (5 bases). The CDR3 DNA sequence: TGTGCCTGGAGTGTACAAGGGGACACTGAAGCTTTCTTT. Its translation is CAWSVQGDTEAFF.